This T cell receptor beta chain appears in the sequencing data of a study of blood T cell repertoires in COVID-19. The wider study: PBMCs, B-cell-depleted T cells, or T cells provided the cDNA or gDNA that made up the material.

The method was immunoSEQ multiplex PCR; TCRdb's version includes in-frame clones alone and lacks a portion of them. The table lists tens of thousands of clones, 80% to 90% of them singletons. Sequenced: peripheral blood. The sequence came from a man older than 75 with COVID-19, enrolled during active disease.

CDR3 protein: CATSRAGYGGELFF. CDR3 nucleotides: TGTGCCACCAGCAGAGCGGGGTATGGCGGGGAGCTGTTTTTT. This chain connects TRBV15 to TRBJ2-2; weak D call: TRBD2 (5 bases). Trimming removed 1 base at V and 7 bases at J, with 10 bases between. Germline lookup yields CDR1 LNHNV and CDR2 YYDKDF (reference sequence). The CDR3 loop spans 14 amino acids.